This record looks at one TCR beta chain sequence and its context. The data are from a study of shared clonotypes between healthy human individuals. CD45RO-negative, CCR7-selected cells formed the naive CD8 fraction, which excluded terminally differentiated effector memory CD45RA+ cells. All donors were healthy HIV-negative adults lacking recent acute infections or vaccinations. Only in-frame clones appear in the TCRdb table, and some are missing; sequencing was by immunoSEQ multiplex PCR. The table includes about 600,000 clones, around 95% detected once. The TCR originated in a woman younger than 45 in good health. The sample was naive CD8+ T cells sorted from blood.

The DNA for the CDR3 is TGCGCCAGCAGCCCCCGACTAGCGGGAGCGAACGCGAACACCGGGGAGCTGTTTTTT. Protein: CASSPRLAGANANTGELFF. This chain connects TRBV4-1 to TRBJ2-2; 12 bases agree with TRBD2. V dropped 4 bases and J dropped 0; count of bases not matched to a gene: 9. This CDR3 spans 19 amino acids. The V gene's germline CDR1 is MGHRA and CDR2 YSYEKL.